What follows are 4 T cell receptor beta chains derived from one specimen sequenced in a study of T cell clonality in common variable immunodeficiency. Profiled with immunoSEQ multiplex PCR; TCRdb holds only in-frame clones, not every one. The profile covers roughly 55,000 clones, none occurring a single time. The sequenced sample was peripheral blood mononuclear cells. The receptors stem from a person aged 18 to 70 in good health.

In this sample, this clone turned up many times. The read falls 3 residues short of the CDR3 end, and the missing part is taken from the germline J gene. The chain recombines TRBV4-1 with TRBJ2-7; 7 nucleotides line up with TRBD2. With V trimmed by 0 bases and J by 4 bases, 9 bases remained unmatched. This CDR3 spans 16 amino acids. From germline, CDR1 is MGHRA and CDR2 YSYEKL. CDR3 protein: CASSQDLGGSAYEQYF. The CDR3 DNA, read in part, is TGCGCCAGCAGCCAAGATCTGGGCGGGAGCGCTTACGAG.

This clone was seen at least ten times. The DNA ends 3 residues before the CDR3 does, and the rest of the CDR3 is filled in from the germline J gene. This chain connects TRBV7-9 to TRBJ1-4; 8 bases match TRBD1. The V gene's germline CDR1 is SEHNR and CDR2 FQNEAQ (reference sequence). With V trimmed by 5 bases and J by 7 bases, 6 bases remained unmatched. CDR3 length: 14 residues. The CDR3 is CASSVGTGIEKLFF. The part of the CDR3 DNA that was read is TGTGCCAGCAGCGTCGGGACAGGTATTGAAAAA.

This clone was recorded at least ten times. Sequencing ends 3 residues short of the CDR3 end; the germline J gene provides the rest. The chain employs TRBV7-9 and TRBJ1-2, with D perhaps TRBD1 (6 bases). Germline CDR1 SEHNR, CDR2 FQNEAQ (reference sequence). CDR3 length: 13 residues. With 1 base removed from V and 3 bases from J, the gap between germline ends came to 6 bases. CDR3 loop: CASSLEGDYGYTF. The CDR3 DNA, read in part, is TGTGCCAGCAGCTTAGAGGGGGACTATGGC.

The table lists this clone with many counts. The read finishes 3 residues shy of the CDR3 end, and the germline J gene is used to complete it. V is TRBV2 and J is TRBJ1-1, with D unresolved. V dropped 7 bases and J dropped 5 bases, with 11 bases sitting between them. Germline CDR1 SNHLY, CDR2 FYNNEI. This CDR3 has 12 residues. The CDR3 reads CASNALDTEAFF. The covered CDR3 bases are TGTGCCAGCAACGCCCTAGATACTGAA.